These T cell receptor beta chains were read from a single sample in a study of long-term antiretroviral therapy in people with HIV. Sequenced by immunoSEQ multiplex PCR; TCRdb stores in-frame clones only, minus some. The table includes under 20,000 clones, approximately 80% detected once. Sequences were derived from unsorted PBMCs, sampled 0.1 years before starting antiretroviral therapy. These receptors were obtained from a man between 18 and 29 years old with HIV. Both conserved end residues are part of each CDR3. Each record gives: clone size, V gene, J gene, CDR3 protein. Where a row states a size, it is once, few, many or the class of an expanded clone; other rows omit it.

size: NA; V: TRBV5-6; J: TRBJ2-7; CDR3: CASSLVHSYEQYF
size: once; V: TRBV7-6; J: TRBJ2-7; CDR3: CASSPGPSGSYEQYF
size: NA; V: TRBV6-5; J: TRBJ1-2; CDR3: CASSYSRGGYGYTF
size: NA; V: TRBV6-6; J: TRBJ1-3; CDR3: CASTITSGNTIYF
size: NA; V: TRBV4-3; J: TRBJ1-2; CDR3: CASSQVRGNYGYTF
size: NA; V: TRBV6-5; J: TRBJ2-1; CDR3: CASSYVIPYNEQFF
size: NA; V: TRBV27; J: TRBJ2-1; CDR3: CASSSWGLNEQFF
size: NA; V: TRBV25-1; J: TRBJ1-1; CDR3: CASSVSLNTEAFF
size: NA; V: TRBV28; J: TRBJ2-7; CDR3: CASSPSSLTGGSYEQYF
size: NA; V: TRBV27; J: TRBJ2-4; CDR3: CASSLRPVAKNIQYF
size: NA; V: TRBV29-1; J: TRBJ2-2; CDR3: CSVEDPDSRGLTGELFF
size: NA; V: TRBV4-1; J: TRBJ2-7; CDR3: CASSAPGHMYEQYF
size: NA; V: TRBV6-4; J: TRBJ2-3; CDR3: CASSDTSGRSTDTQYF
size: NA; V: TRBV7-9; J: TRBJ2-2; CDR3: CASSLTGVPNTGELFF
size: NA; V: TRBV19; J: TRBJ1-1; CDR3: CAPPRGQNTEAFF
size: NA; V: TRBV19; J: TRBJ1-5; CDR3: CASSIGGSNQPQHF
size: NA; V: TRBV5-1; J: TRBJ2-5; CDR3: CASSLQGGETQYF
size: NA; V: TRBV10-3; J: TRBJ2-1; CDR3: CAISRLAGDWGYNEQFF
size: NA; V: TRBV15; J: TRBJ2-2; CDR3: CATSIGGGQPGELFF
size: NA; V: TRBV7-2; J: TRBJ2-2; CDR3: CASSSLVYPGELFF
size: NA; V: TRBV6-5; J: TRBJ1-2; CDR3: CASSEGPYGYTF
size: NA; V: TRBV6-6; J: TRBJ1-3; CDR3: CASTNAIKGNTIYF
size: NA; V: TRBV14; J: TRBJ2-5; CDR3: CASSQENQETQYF
size: NA; V: TRBV6-5; J: TRBJ2-7; CDR3: CASSYTRQGAREQYF
size: NA; V: TRBV5-6; J: TRBJ2-3; CDR3: CASSLYHSNTDTQYF
size: NA; V: TRBV28; J: TRBJ2-3; CDR3: CASSLAGTDTQYF
size: few; V: TRBV28; J: TRBJ1-1; CDR3: CASSLGTEAFF
size: NA; V: TRBV27; J: TRBJ2-1; CDR3: CASRAGGASSYNEQFF
size: NA; V: TRBV19; J: TRBJ1-4; CDR3: CASTPTGSGDEKLFF
size: few; V: TRBV7-9; J: TRBJ2-7; CDR3: CASSFTGSGRIDEQYF
size: NA; V: TRBV6-1; J: TRBJ1-1; CDR3: CATGGWANTEAFF
size: NA; V: TRBV4-3; J: TRBJ1-4; CDR3: CASSSPGSNEKLFF
size: NA; V: TRBV25-1; J: TRBJ2-2; CDR3: CASNAPGPGTGELFF
size: NA; V: TRBV10-1; J: TRBJ2-1; CDR3: CASSGLWGLGLAGVVEQFF
size: NA; V: TRBV19; J: TRBJ2-1; CDR3: CASSPGDRLAYNEQFF